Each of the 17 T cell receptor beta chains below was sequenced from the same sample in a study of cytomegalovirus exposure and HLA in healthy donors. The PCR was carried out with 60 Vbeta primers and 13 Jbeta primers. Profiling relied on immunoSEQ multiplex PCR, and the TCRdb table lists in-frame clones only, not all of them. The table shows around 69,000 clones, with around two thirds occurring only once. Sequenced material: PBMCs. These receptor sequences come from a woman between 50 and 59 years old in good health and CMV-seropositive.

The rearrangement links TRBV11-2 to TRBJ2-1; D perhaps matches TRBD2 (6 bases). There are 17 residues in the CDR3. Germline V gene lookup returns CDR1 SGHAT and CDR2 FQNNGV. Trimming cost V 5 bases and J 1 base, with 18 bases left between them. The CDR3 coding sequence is TGTGCCAGCAGCCCATACTCTGCGGGGTTATCCTACAATGAGCAGTTCTTC. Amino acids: CASSPYSAGLSYNEQFF.

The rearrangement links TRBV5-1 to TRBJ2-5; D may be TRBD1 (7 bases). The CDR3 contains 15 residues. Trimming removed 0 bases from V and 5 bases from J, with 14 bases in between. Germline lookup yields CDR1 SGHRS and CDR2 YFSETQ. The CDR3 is CASSLEAGGLETQYF. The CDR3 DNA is TGCGCCAGCAGCTTGGAGGCAGGGGGACTGGAGACCCAGTACTTC.

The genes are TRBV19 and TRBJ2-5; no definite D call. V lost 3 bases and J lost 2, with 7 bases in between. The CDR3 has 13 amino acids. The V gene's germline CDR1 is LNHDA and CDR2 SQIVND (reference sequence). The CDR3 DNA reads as TGTGCCAGTAGTATTTCGGTGCAAGAGACCCAGTACTTC. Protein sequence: CASSISVQETQYF.

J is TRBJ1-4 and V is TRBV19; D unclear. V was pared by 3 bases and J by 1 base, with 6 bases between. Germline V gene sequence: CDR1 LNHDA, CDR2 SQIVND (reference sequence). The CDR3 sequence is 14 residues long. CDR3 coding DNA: TGTGCCAGTAGTATCGGAGGAACTAATGAAAAACTGTTTTTT. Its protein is CASSIGGTNEKLFF.

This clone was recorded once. This CDR3 is CASSSTGERGYTF. In nucleotides, the CDR3 is TGTGCCAGCAGTTCTACAGGCGAGAGAGGCTACACCTTC. V usage is TRBV28 and J usage is TRBJ1-2, with D maybe TRBD1 (5 bases). This CDR3 has 13 residues. V was clipped by 4 bases and J by 8 bases, with 14 bases between them. CDR1 and CDR2 from the germline V gene are MDHEN and SYDVKM.

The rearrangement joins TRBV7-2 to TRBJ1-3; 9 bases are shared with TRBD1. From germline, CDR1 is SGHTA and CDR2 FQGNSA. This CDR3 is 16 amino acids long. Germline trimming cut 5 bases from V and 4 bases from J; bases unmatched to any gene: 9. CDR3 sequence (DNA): TGTGCCAGCAGCCCTCAGGGACAGGGAGCCGGAAACACCATATATTTT. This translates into CASSPQGQGAGNTIYF.

Written as DNA, the CDR3 is TGTGCCAGCAGCTTGCCCCCCCAGTACGGCTACACCTTC. Amino acid sequence: CASSLPPQYGYTF. This chain links TRBV5-6 with TRBJ1-2, with D unclear. The ends were cut back, 1 base at V and 8 bases at J, with 12 bases in the middle. This CDR3 has 13 residues. The germline V gene encodes CDR1 SGHDT and CDR2 YYEEEE.

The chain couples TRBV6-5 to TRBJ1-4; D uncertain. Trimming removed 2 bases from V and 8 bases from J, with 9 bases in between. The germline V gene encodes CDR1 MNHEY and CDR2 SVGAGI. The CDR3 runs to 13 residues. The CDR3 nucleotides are TGTGCCAGCAGTTACGGGCCCGCAGAAAAACTGTTTTTT. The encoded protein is CASSYGPAEKLFF.

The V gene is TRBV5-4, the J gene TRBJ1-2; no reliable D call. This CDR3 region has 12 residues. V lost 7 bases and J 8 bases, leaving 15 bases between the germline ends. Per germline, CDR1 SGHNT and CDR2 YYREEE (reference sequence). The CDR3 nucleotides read TGTGCCAGCTCTCCTGGCGGGGTCGGCTACACCTTC. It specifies CASSPGGVGYTF.

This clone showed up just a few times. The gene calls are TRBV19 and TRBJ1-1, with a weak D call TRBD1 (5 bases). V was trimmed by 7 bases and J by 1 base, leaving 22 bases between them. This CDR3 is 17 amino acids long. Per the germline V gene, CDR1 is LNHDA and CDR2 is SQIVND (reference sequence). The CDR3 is CASTSYPSGGKNTEAFF. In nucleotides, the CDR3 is TGTGCCAGTACCTCATATCCCTCGGGGGGAAAGAACACTGAAGCTTTCTTT.

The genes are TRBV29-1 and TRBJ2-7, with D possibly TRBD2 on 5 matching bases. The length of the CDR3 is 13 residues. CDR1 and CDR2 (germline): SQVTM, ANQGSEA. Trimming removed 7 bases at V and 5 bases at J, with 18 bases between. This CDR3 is CSAEGARSNEQYF. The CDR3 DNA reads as TGCAGCGCCGAGGGTGCTCGTTCAAACGAGCAGTACTTC.

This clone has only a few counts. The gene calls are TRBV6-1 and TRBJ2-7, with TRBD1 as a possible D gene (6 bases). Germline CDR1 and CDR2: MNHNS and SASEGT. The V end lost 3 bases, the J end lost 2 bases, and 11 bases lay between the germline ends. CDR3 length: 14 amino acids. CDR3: CASSDPGHTYEQYF. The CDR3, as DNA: TGTGCCAGCAGTGACCCGGGACACACCTACGAGCAGTACTTC.

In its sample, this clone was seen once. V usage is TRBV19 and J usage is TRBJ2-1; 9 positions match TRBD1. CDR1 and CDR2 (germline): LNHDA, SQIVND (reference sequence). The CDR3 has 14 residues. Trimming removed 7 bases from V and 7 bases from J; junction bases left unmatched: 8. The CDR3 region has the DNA TGTGCCAGTACATCCGGGACAGGGTTAAATGAGCAGTTCTTC. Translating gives CASTSGTGLNEQFF.

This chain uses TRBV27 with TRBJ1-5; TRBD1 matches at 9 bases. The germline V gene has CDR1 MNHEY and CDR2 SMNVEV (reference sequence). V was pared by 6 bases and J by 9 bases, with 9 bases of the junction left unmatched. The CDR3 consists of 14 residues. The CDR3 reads CASRITGGAGPQHF. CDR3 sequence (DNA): TGTGCCAGCAGGATTACAGGGGGCGCGGGGCCCCAGCATTTT.

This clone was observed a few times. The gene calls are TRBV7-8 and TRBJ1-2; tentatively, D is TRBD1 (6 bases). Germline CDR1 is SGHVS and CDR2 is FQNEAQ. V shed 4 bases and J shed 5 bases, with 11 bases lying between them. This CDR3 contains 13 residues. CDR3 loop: CASSSTGIYGYTF. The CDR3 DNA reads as TGTGCCAGCAGCTCCACAGGGATTTATGGCTACACCTTC. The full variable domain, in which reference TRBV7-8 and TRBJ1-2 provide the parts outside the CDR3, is GAGVSQSPRYKVAKRGQDVALRCDPISGHVSLFWYQQALGQGPEFLTYFQNEAQLDKSGLPSDRFFAERPEGSVSTLKIQRTQQEDSAVYLCASSSTGIYGYTFGSGTRLTVV.

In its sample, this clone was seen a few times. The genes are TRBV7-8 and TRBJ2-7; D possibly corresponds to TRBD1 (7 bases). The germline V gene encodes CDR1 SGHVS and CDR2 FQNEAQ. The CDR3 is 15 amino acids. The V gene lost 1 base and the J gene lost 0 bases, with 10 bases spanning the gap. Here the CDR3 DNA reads TGTGCCAGCAGCTTAGTCCAGGGGGGCTCCTACGAGCAGTACTTC. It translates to CASSLVQGGSYEQYF.

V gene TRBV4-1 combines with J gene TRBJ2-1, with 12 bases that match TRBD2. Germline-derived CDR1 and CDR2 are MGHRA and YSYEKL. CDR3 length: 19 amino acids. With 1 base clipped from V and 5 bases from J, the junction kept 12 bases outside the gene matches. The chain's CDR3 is CASSQVFPLAGGPHNEQFF. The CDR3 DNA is TGCGCCAGCAGCCAAGTATTCCCTCTAGCGGGGGGGCCCCACAATGAGCAGTTCTTC.